A single T cell receptor beta chain is shown here with its context. Its antigen is still unknown. Per-base quality was not reported, and no clone a single base away is much larger than it. The data derive from a study (dated by TCRdb to between 2014 and 2017). Background for the entire study: The study examined whether tumor-infiltrating Tregs in breast cancer are drawn from blood Tregs or arise in situ by conversion from other CD4+ T cell subsets. On the study overall, not on this receptor specifically: The larger-cohort validation was restricted to a single TCR beta V-J rearrangement rather than whole repertoires. The greatest overlap of tumor-infiltrating Treg TCR alpha and beta sequences was observed with tumor naive CD4+ T cells, followed by blood naive CD4+ T cells. Tumor memory CD4+ T cell TCR gene usage was found to cluster with blood and lymph node memory CD4+ cells and with lymph node naive CD4+ cells.

The CDR3 numbers 15 residues from cysteine through phenylalanine. Left in the record is the CDR3 DNA by itself, 45 bases read in frame from the first base. Trimming takes 5 bases off V and 4 bases off J; junction bases not matched to a gene: 7. CDR1 and CDR2, per the germline V gene, are SGHAT and FQNNGV. Full-length TCR variable regions were amplified by 5' RACE PCR with constant-region reverse primers, followed by semi-nested PCR with Nested Universal Primer A. The ReliaPrep RNA Cell Miniprep System was used to extract total RNA, which was then reverse transcribed into 5'RACE-ready cDNA with the SMARTer RACE 5'/3' Kit. An Illumina MiSeq was used to sequence the full-length TCR alpha and beta libraries, which had been barcoded with multiplex adaptors. Turning to the authors' computational methods: For each of nine subset-tissue groups, sequencing data from the five patients were combined, and the groups were compared by unsupervised clustering of TCR gene usage. The Morisita-Horn index was used to calculate repertoire similarity, with shared sequences weighted by how much each contributed to each repertoire. In-frame beta chains were kept once TCRdb had trimmed the public reads at Q25 with fastp and called clones with MiXCR. Here each entry gathers all rows of one CDR3 protein and keeps the most common genes and DNA. It is TCRdb's table, rather than the study itself, that gives the V and J calls and clone size. The table for this sample lists approximately 37,000 distinct CDR3 sequences; under 20% of them were counted only once. 2.5% to 3.5% of the sample comes from the top ten.

The Miltenyi Naive CD4+ T Cell Isolation kit was used to purify naive CD4+ T cells, and Tregs were depleted with CD25 microbeads. Tregs, naive and memory CD4+ T cells from tumor, blood and ipsilateral draining lymph nodes of 4 or 5 breast cancer patients underwent full-length TCR alpha and beta sequencing. Tumor tissue, along with lymph nodes from ipsilateral axillary dissection, was perfused with PBS, minced, and then digested using collagenase I and hyaluronidase. Mononuclear cells from lymph nodes or over 45 ml of peripheral blood were isolated by Ficoll density gradient centrifugation. A purity exceeding 90% was confirmed by FACS for the sorted cell populations.

This sequence uses TRBV11-2 and TRBJ2-7; a stretch of 11 junction bases matches TRBD2. Material: naive CD4+ T cells sorted from a lymph node. The cell subset or site label of this sample denotes: naive CD4+ T cells, CD4+CD45RA+CD25-. The sequence came from a female donor with breast cancer. The CDR3 region has the sequence CASSRTSGSNYEQYF. In nucleotides, the sequence is TGTGCCAGCAGCCGCACTAGCGGGAGTAATTACGAGCAGTACTTC.